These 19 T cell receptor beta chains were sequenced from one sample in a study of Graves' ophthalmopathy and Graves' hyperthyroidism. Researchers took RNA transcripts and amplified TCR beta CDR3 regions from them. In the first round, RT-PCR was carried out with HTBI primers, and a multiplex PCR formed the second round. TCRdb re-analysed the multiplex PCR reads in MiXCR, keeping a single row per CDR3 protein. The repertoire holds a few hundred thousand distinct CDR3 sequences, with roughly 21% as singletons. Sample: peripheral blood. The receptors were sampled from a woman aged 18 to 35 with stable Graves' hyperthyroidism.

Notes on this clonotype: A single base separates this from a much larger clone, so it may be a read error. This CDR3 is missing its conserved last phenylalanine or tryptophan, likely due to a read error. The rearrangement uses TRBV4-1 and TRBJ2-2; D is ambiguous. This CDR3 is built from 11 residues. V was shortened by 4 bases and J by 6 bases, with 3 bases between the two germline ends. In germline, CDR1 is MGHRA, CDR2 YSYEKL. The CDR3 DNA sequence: TGCGCCAGCAGCCGCGCCGGGGAGCTGTTTCTT. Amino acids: CASSRAGELFL.

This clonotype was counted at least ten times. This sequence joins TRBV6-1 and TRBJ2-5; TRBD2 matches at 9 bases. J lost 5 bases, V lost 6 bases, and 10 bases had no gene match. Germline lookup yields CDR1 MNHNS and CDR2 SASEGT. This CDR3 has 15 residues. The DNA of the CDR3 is TGTGCCAGCAGAGCCGGGACTAGCAGCCGGGAGACCCAGTACTTC. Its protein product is CASRAGTSSRETQYF.

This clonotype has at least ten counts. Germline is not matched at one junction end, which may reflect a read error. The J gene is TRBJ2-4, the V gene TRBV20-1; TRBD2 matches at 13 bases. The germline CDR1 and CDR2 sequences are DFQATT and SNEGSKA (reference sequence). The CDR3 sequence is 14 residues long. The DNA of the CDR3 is TGCAGTGCTCCGGGACTAGCGGGAAAAAACATTAAGTACTTC. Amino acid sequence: CSAPGLAGKNIKYF.

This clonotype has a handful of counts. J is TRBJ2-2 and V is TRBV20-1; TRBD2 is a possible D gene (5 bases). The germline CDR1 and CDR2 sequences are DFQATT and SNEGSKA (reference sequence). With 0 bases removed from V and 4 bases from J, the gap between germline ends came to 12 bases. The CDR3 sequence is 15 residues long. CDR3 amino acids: CSARDKRAGTGELFF. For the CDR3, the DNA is TGCAGTGCTAGAGATAAAAGGGCGGGCACCGGGGAGCTGTTTTTT.

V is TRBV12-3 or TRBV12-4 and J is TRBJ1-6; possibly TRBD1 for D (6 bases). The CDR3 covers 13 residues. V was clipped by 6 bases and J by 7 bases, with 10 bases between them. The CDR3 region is CASRQGWNSPLHF. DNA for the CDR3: TGTGCCAGCAGACAGGGATGGAATTCACCCCTCCACTTT.

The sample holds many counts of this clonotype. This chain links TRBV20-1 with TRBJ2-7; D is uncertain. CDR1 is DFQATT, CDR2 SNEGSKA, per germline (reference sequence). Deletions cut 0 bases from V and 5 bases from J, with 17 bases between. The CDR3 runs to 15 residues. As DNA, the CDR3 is TGCAGTGCTAGAGAGGTAGCAGGACCCCGACACGAGCAGTACTTC. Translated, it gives CSAREVAGPRHEQYF.

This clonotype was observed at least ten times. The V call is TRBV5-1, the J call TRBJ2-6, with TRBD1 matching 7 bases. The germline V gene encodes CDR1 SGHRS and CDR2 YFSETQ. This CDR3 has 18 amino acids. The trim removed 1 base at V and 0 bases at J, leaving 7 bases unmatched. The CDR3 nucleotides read TGCGCCAGCAGCTTGCTTTCACAGGGGCCCTCTGGGGCCAACGTCCTGACTTTC. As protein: CASSLLSQGPSGANVLTF.

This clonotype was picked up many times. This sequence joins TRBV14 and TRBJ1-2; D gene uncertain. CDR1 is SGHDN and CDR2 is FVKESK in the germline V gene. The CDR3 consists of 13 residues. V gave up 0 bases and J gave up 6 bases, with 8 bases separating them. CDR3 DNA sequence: TGTGCCAGCAGCCAAGAAGAGAGGGATGGCTACACCTTC. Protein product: CASSQEERDGYTF.

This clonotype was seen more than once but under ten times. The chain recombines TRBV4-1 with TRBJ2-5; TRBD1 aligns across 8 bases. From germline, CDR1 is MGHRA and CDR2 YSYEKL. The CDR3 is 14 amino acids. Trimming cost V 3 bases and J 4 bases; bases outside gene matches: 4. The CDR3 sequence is CASSHLGQGETQYF. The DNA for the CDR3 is TGCGCCAGCAGCCACCTTGGACAGGGAGAGACCCAGTACTTC.

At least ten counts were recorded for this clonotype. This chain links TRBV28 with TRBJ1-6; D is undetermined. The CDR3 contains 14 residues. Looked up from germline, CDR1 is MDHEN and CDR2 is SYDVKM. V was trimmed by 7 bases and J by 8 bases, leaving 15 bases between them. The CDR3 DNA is TGTGCCAGCACTCGGACGGCTATTTATTCACCCCTCCACTTT. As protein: CASTRTAIYSPLHF.

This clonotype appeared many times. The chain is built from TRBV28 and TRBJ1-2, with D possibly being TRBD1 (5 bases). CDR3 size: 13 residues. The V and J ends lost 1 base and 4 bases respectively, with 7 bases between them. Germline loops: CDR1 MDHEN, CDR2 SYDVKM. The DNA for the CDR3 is TGTGCCAGCAGTTTATCCGGGACCTATGGCTACACCTTC. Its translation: CASSLSGTYGYTF.

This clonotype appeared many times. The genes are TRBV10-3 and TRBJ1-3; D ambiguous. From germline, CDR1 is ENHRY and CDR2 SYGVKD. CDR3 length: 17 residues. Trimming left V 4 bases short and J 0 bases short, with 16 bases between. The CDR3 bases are TGTGCCATCAGTGGGGCCTCTCAGACTTCCTCTGGAAACACCATATATTTT. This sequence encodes CAISGASQTSSGNTIYF.

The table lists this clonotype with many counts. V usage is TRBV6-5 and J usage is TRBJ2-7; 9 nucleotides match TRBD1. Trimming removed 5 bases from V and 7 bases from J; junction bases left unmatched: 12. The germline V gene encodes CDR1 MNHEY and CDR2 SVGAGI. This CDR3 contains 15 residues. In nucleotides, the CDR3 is TGTGCCAGCAGTAATCCGGGACAGGGACTTTGGGAGCAGTACTTC. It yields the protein CASSNPGQGLWEQYF.

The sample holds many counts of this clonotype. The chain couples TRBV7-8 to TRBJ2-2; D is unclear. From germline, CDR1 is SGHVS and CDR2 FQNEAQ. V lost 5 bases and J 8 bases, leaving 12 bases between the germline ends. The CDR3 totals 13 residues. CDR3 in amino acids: CASSRVRQGELFF. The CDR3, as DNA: TGTGCCAGCAGCCGTGTACGTCAGGGGGAGCTGTTTTTT. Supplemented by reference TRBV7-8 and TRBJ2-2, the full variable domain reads GAGVSQSPRYKVAKRGQDVALRCDPISGHVSLFWYQQALGQGPEFLTYFQNEAQLDKSGLPSDRFFAERPEGSVSTLKIQRTQQEDSAVYLCASSRVRQGELFFGEGSRLTVL.

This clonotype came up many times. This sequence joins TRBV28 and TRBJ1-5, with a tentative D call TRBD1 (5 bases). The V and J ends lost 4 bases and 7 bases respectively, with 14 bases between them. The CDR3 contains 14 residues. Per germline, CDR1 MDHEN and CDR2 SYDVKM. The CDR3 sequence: CASSWTTRDQPQHF. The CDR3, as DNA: TGTGCCAGCAGTTGGACCACAAGGGACCAGCCCCAGCATTTT.

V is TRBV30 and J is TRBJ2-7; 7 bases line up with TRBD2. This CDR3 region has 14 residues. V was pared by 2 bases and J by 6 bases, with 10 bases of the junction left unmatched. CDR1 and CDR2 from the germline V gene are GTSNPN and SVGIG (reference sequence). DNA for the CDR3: TGTGCCTGGAGTTTGTCAGCGGGGCGCGGCGAGCAGTACTTC. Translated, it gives CAWSLSAGRGEQYF.

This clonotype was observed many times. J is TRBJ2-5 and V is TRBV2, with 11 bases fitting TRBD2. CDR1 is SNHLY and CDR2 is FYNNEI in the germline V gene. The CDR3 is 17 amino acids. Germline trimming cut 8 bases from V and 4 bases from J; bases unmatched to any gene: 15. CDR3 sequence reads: CASRPGTSGKRGETQYF. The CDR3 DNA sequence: TGTGCCAGCCGTCCCGGGACTAGCGGTAAAAGGGGAGAGACCCAGTACTTC.

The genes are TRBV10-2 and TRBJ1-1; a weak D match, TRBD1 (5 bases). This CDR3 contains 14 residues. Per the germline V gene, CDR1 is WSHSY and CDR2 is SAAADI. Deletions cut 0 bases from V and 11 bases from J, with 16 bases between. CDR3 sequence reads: CASSESGGARSAFF. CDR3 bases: TGCGCCAGCAGTGAGTCGGGCGGGGCGAGGTCGGCTTTCTTT.

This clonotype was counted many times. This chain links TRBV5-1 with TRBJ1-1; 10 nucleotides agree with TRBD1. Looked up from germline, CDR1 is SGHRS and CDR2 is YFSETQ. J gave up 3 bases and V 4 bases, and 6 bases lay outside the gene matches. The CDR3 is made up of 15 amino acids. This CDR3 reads CASSDRQGAHTEAFF. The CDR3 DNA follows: TGCGCCAGCAGCGATCGACAGGGGGCACACACTGAAGCTTTCTTT.